This note documents a single T cell receptor beta chain sequence. Sequencing was performed with immunoSEQ multiplex PCR; in TCRdb, only in-frame clones are kept and a portion is missing. This table holds fewer than 75,000 clones, 65% to 90% found once. This specimen comes from a study of T cell responses to AZD1222 COVID-19 vaccine. Study-level information: Second-dose intervals near 4 or 12 weeks were combined.

This CDR3 comprises 16 residues. V was trimmed by 4 bases and J by 5 bases, leaving 17 bases between them. Germline values: CDR1 KGHSH, CDR2 LQKENI. This receptor was identified in an adult in good health. The genes are TRBV18 and TRBJ1-4; D gene ambiguous. This specimen was peripheral blood, taken on day 0 of AZD1222 vaccination. The CDR3 region has the DNA TGTGCCAGCTCACGAAGGACTTTAGCGGAAAATGAAAAACTGTTTTTT. This sequence encodes CASSRRTLAENEKLFF. Looking up the rest from reference TRBV18 and TRBJ1-4 gives the full variable domain: NAGVMQNPRHLVRRRGQEARLRCSPMKGHSHVYWYRQLPEEGLKFMVYLQKENIIDESGMPKERFSAEFPKEGPSILRIQQVVRGDSAAYFCASSRRTLAENEKLFFGSGTQLSVL.